The source of this T cell receptor beta chain is a study of T-cell memory formation after mild COVID-19. V lost 2 bases to trimming and J lost 2 bases, with 11 bases between them. The CDR3 has 15 residues. CDR1 and CDR2 (germline): SGHTA, FQGNSA. This clonotype showed up just a few times. MiXCR, applied by TCRdb to the 5' RACE reads, yields one record per CDR3 protein. The table lists 100,000 to 140,000 distinct CDR3 sequences, over 13% of them singletons. This clonotype was sampled from a man between 18 and 35 years old who had mild COVID-19 (a few samples of this study predate the infection). Cell type and time point are not known. V gene TRBV7-2 combines with J gene TRBJ2-3; D uncertain. The specimen was PBMCs or a T cell subset sorted from them (not recorded which). The CDR3 is CASSLLAADTDTQYF. The DNA of the CDR3 is TGTGCCAGCAGCTTACTGGCGGCCGACACAGATACGCAGTATTTT.